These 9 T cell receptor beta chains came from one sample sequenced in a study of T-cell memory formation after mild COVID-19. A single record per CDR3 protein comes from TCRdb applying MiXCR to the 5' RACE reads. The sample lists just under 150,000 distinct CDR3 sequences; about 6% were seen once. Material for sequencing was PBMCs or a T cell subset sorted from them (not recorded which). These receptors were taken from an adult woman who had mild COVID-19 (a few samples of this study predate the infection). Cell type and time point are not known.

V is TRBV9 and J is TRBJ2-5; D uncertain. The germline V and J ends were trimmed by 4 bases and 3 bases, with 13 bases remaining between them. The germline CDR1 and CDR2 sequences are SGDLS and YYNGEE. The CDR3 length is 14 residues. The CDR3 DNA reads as TGTGCCAGCAGCCCAAATCCCAGTAAAGAGACCCAGTACTTC. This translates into CASSPNPSKETQYF.

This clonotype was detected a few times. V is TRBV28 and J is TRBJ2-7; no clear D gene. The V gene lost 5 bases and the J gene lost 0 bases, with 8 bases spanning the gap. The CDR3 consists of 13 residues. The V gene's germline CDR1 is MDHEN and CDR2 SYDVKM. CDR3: CASSTGSSYEQYF. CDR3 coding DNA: TGTGCCAGCAGTACTGGAAGCTCCTACGAGCAGTACTTC.

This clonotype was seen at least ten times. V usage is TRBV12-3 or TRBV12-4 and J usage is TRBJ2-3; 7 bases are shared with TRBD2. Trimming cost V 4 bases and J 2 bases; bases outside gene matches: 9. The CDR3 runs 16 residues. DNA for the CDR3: TGTGCCAGCAGTTCACGGCGGCGGGGGAACACAGATACGCAGTATTTT. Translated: CASSSRRRGNTDTQYF.

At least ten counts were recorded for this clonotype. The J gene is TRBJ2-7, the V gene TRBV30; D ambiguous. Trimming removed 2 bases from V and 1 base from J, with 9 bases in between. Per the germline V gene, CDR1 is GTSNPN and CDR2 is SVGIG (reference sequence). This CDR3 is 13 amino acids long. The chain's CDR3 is CAWSKTPSYEQYF. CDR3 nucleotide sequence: TGTGCCTGGAGTAAGACCCCTTCCTACGAGCAGTACTTC. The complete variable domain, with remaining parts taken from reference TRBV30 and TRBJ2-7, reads SQTIHQWPATLVQPVGSPLSLECTVEGTSNPNLYWYRQAAGRGLQLLFYSVGIGQISSEVPQNLSASRPQDRQFILSSKKLLLSDSGFYLCAWSKTPSYEQYFGPGTRLTVT.

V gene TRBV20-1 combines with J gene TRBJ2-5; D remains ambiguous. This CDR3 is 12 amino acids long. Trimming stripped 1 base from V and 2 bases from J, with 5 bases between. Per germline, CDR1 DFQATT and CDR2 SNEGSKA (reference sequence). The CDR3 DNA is TGCAGTGCTAGAGGGGCGCAAGAGACCCAGTACTTC. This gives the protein CSARGAQETQYF.

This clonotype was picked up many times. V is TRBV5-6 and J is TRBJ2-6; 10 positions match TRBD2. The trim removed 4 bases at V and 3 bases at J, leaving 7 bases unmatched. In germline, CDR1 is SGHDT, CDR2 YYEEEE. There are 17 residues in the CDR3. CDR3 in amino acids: CASSPELAGGGANVLTF. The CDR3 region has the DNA TGTGCCAGCAGCCCCGAGTTAGCGGGGGGTGGGGCCAACGTCCTGACTTTC. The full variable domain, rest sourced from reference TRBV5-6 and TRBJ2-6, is DAGVTQSPTHLIKTRGQQVTLRCSPKSGHDTVSWYQQALGQGPQFIFQYYEEEERQRGNFPDRFSGHQFPNYSSELNVNALLLGDSALYLCASSPELAGGGANVLTFGAGSRLTVL.

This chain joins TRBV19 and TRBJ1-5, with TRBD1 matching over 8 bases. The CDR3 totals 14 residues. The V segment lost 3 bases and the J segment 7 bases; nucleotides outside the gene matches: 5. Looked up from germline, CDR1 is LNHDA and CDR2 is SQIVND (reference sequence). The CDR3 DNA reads TGTGCCAGTAGTATCACGACAGGGGAACAGCCCCAGCATTTT. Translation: CASSITTGEQPQHF.

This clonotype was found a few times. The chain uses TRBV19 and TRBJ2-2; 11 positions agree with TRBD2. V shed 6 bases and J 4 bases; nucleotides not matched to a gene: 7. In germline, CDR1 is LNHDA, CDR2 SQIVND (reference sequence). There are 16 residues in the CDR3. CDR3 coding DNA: TGTGCCAGTAGCCTCGTAGCGGGGGGGCTCACCGGGGAGCTGTTTTTT. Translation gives CASSLVAGGLTGELFF.

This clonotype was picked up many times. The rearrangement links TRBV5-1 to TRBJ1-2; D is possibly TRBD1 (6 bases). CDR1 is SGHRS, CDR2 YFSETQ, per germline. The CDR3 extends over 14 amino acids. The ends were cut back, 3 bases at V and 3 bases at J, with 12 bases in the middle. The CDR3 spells CASSSETGYYGYTF. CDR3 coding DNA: TGCGCCAGCAGCTCCGAAACAGGGTACTATGGCTACACCTTC.